This TCR beta chain was recovered during a study of radiation and T cells in renal cell carcinoma. Stated time point: baseline pretreatment blood. Treatment specified: 15 Gy SBRT to primary tumor, nephrectomy 4 weeks later. Blood was sampled at baseline, 2 weeks and 4 weeks after SBRT. In regard to this clone: Its antigen is not known.

The data were produced by immunoSEQ multiplex PCR, yet TCRdb's version contains in-frame clones alone and is incomplete. The data contain over 85,000 clones, 70% to 85% of them singletons. Study-wide results and caveats: Pretreatment tumor biopsies were lacking, so baseline clonotypes are unknown.

The CDR3 runs 13 residues. The V end lost 5 bases, the J end lost 4 bases, and 11 bases lay between the germline ends. Per the germline V gene, CDR1 is MNHEY and CDR2 is SVGAGI. The sequence came from a man between 60 and 75 years old with renal cell carcinoma. This chain joins TRBV6-5 and TRBJ1-2; no clear D. Specimen: blood, collected from a patient whose treatment included radiotherapy and nephrectomy. The CDR3 nucleotides are TGTGCCAGCAGTCTGAGGATAACCTATGGCTACACCTTC. It codes for CASSLRITYGYTF.